A selection of T cell receptor beta chains follows, all from one sample in a study of blood T cell repertoires in COVID-19. Sequencing used immunoSEQ multiplex PCR; TCRdb keeps in-frame clones, though not all of them. Of 150,000 to 200,000 clones listed, approximately 90% are singletons. Sequencing was performed on peripheral blood. The receptors originated from a man aged 18-30 years with acute or convalescent COVID-19. Each CDR3 is given without its conserved first and last residue.

v_call,cdr3_aa
TRBV6-6,ASRRSRSSGANVLT
TRBV5-1,ASSLREQETQY
TRBV19,ASSIYSRQGGTNEKLF
TRBV5-6,ASSSAAAYSNQPQH
TRBV5-4,ASSLSPGVGETQY
TRBV20-1,SASLLASEQY
TRBV25-1,ASSESRGSSAKNIQY
TRBV10-2,ASSEGAGIGLYEQY
TRBV10-1,ASSESKTHGETQY
TRBV6-6,ASTPVQHGYT
TRBV27,ASSLYREGYYGYT
TRBV27,ASRTSGQTYEQY
TRBV6-5,ASSYSEDQPQH
TRBV24-1,ATSDPGSSGGNQPQH
TRBV12-3/TRBV12-4,ASRLAASYEQY
TRBV5-1,ASSLTSGSYEQY
TRBV27,ASSLRQGNYGYT
TRBV19,ASSPRTSNYGYT
TRBV2,ASSELGTGVNYGYT
TRBV30,AWGGTGPGNTIY
TRBV30,AWSNTRGYGYT
TRBV27,ASSGLDRGRIEQY
TRBV18,ASSPNRDSNSPLH
TRBV6-5,ASRWGRDTEAF
TRBV2,ASTGDRGTEAF
TRBV27,ASSSGFGNTIY
TRBV30,AWRLTTATNEKLF
TRBV12-5,ASGLGQGATQPQH